A selection of T cell receptor beta chains follows, all from one sample in a study of T cell changes during pregnancy in multiple sclerosis. The assay was immunoSEQ multiplex PCR, and TCRdb's table has in-frame clones only and misses some. The sample lists some 40,000 clones; approximately 94% were seen once. The material was peripheral blood, obtained in the third trimester of pregnancy. These receptors were collected from a female donor with multiple sclerosis, enrolled in a pregnancy study. Both conserved end residues are part of each CDR3. A D gene is named only where the DNA matches it firmly. Only some rows state a clone size, as once, few, many or a class for expanded clones.

J gene: TRBJ2-6
clone size: -
V gene: TRBV10-3
D gene: TRBD2
CDR3 protein: CAISESKASGGSGANVLTF
CDR3 DNA: TGTGCCATCAGTGAGTCGAAGGCTAGCGGGGGTTCTGGGGCCAACGTCCTGACTTTC

J gene: TRBJ2-7
clone size: -
V gene: TRBV25-1
D gene: -
CDR3 protein: CASSRGMDEQYF
CDR3 DNA: TGTGCCAGCAGCAGGGGTATGGACGAGCAGTACTTC

J gene: TRBJ1-5
clone size: -
V gene: TRBV19
D gene: -
CDR3 protein: CASSWAENQPQHF
CDR3 DNA: TGTGCCAGTAGTTGGGCAGAGAATCAGCCCCAGCATTTT

J gene: TRBJ1-5
clone size: -
V gene: TRBV7-2
D gene: -
CDR3 protein: CASSGGSGSNQPQHF
CDR3 DNA: TGTGCCAGCAGTGGCGGATCGGGAAGCAATCAGCCCCAGCATTTT

J gene: TRBJ2-2
clone size: once
V gene: TRBV30
D gene: -
CDR3 protein: CAWSVRYDTGELFF
CDR3 DNA: TGTGCCTGGAGTGTTCGGTATGACACCGGGGAGCTGTTTTTT

J gene: TRBJ1-4
clone size: -
V gene: TRBV6-5
D gene: -
CDR3 protein: CASSADSGGEKLFF
CDR3 DNA: TGTGCCAGCAGCGCGGACAGCGGCGGGGAAAAACTGTTTTTT

J gene: TRBJ2-2
clone size: -
V gene: TRBV5-1
D gene: TRBD2
CDR3 protein: CASSLVSGGRVTGELFF
CDR3 DNA: TGCGCCAGCAGCTTGGTGTCGGGGGGGCGTGTCACCGGGGAGCTGTTTTTT

J gene: TRBJ2-7
clone size: -
V gene: TRBV27
D gene: -
CDR3 protein: CASSPGTPAYEQYF
CDR3 DNA: TGTGCCAGCAGTCCAGGGACACCGGCCTACGAGCAGTACTTC

J gene: TRBJ2-3
clone size: -
V gene: TRBV5-1
D gene: TRBD2
CDR3 protein: CASSYQRGAGDTQYF
CDR3 DNA: TGCGCCAGCAGCTATCAGCGGGGGGCGGGAGATACGCAGTATTTT

J gene: TRBJ1-1
clone size: -
V gene: TRBV7-6
D gene: -
CDR3 protein: CASSLSVLNTEAFF
CDR3 DNA: TGTGCCAGCAGCTTATCAGTCTTGAACACTGAAGCTTTCTTT

J gene: TRBJ2-7
clone size: -
V gene: TRBV10-3
D gene: -
CDR3 protein: CAISEYRESHEQYF
CDR3 DNA: TGTGCCATCAGTGAGTATAGGGAGAGCCACGAGCAGTACTTC

J gene: TRBJ1-5
clone size: -
V gene: TRBV13
D gene: TRBD1
CDR3 protein: CASSLGMGQGWNCRSNQPQHF
CDR3 DNA: TGTGCCAGCAGCTTGGGCATGGGACAGGGATGGAACTGTCGGAGCAATCAGCCCCAGCATTTT

J gene: TRBJ2-7
clone size: -
V gene: TRBV30
D gene: -
CDR3 protein: CAWKRGGTGVFYEQYF
CDR3 DNA: TGTGCCTGGAAAAGAGGCGGAACGGGGGTTTTTTACGAGCAGTACTTC

J gene: TRBJ2-1
clone size: -
V gene: TRBV28
D gene: -
CDR3 protein: CASSTLQGVNSYNEQFF
CDR3 DNA: TGTGCCAGCAGTACCCTCCAAGGAGTTAATTCCTACAATGAGCAGTTCTTC

J gene: TRBJ2-7
clone size: -
V gene: TRBV11-3
D gene: TRBD1
CDR3 protein: CASRDSYEQYF
CDR3 DNA: TGTGCCAGCCGGGACAGCTACGAGCAGTACTTC

J gene: TRBJ1-2
clone size: -
V gene: TRBV18
D gene: TRBD1
CDR3 protein: CASSPPDRDYYGYTF
CDR3 DNA: TGTGCCAGCTCACCGCCGGACAGGGATTACTATGGCTACACCTTC

J gene: TRBJ1-3
clone size: -
V gene: TRBV13
D gene: TRBD1
CDR3 protein: CASSWAPGQGAGNTIYF
CDR3 DNA: TGTGCCAGCAGCTGGGCCCCGGGACAGGGAGCTGGAAACACCATATATTTT

J gene: TRBJ1-5
clone size: -
V gene: TRBV11-3
D gene: -
CDR3 protein: CASSLDNSLSNQPQHF
CDR3 DNA: TGTGCCAGCAGCTTAGATAACAGTCTTAGCAATCAGCCCCAGCATTTT

J gene: TRBJ2-7
clone size: -
V gene: TRBV20-1
D gene: -
CDR3 protein: CSAQLYEQYF
CDR3 DNA: TGCAGTGCCCAGTTATACGAGCAGTACTTC

J gene: TRBJ2-1
clone size: few
V gene: TRBV9
D gene: -
CDR3 protein: CASSVGTASPPEFF
CDR3 DNA: TGTGCCAGCAGCGTAGGTACAGCATCCCCACCGGAGTTCTTC

J gene: TRBJ1-2
clone size: -
V gene: TRBV7-2
D gene: TRBD1
CDR3 protein: CASSSTGGNYGYTF
CDR3 DNA: TGTGCCAGCAGCTCGACAGGGGGCAACTATGGCTACACCTTC

J gene: TRBJ1-2
clone size: -
V gene: TRBV18
D gene: -
CDR3 protein: CASSKDAAWGYTF
CDR3 DNA: TGTGCCAGCTCAAAGGATGCGGCGTGGGGCTACACCTTC

J gene: TRBJ1-2
clone size: -
V gene: TRBV9
D gene: -
CDR3 protein: CASSVAREPGGYTF
CDR3 DNA: TGTGCCAGCAGCGTAGCTCGGGAACCTGGAGGCTACACCTTC

J gene: TRBJ1-2
clone size: -
V gene: TRBV7-6
D gene: -
CDR3 protein: CASSAGLDYGYTF
CDR3 DNA: TGTGCCAGCAGCGCGGGACTTGACTATGGCTACACCTTC

J gene: TRBJ1-5
clone size: few
V gene: TRBV27
D gene: -
CDR3 protein: CASSQAGSNQPQHF
CDR3 DNA: TGTGCCAGCAGTCAGGCCGGTAGCAATCAGCCCCAGCATTTT

J gene: TRBJ1-4
clone size: -
V gene: TRBV30
D gene: -
CDR3 protein: CAWSPGVNEKLFF
CDR3 DNA: TGTGCCTGGAGCCCAGGGGTAAATGAAAAACTGTTTTTT

J gene: TRBJ2-2
clone size: -
V gene: TRBV19
D gene: TRBD2
CDR3 protein: CASSIDRGGGGELFF
CDR3 DNA: TGTGCCAGTAGTATCGACCGGGGGGGCGGCGGGGAGCTGTTTTTT

J gene: TRBJ2-7
clone size: -
V gene: TRBV27
D gene: -
CDR3 protein: CASSSRQQGSSYEQYF
CDR3 DNA: TGTGCCAGCAGTTCTCGGCAACAGGGCAGCTCCTACGAGCAGTACTTC